These 22 T cell receptor beta chains originate from one sample sequenced in a study of cytotoxic CD8 clonotypes in ibrutinib-treated CLL. Some clones are missing from TCRdb's copy, which holds only in-frame ones; the method was immunoSEQ multiplex PCR. The sample comprises 100,000 to 150,000 clones, approximately 85% of which are singletons, and around 2% rests with the top ten. The sequencing here drew on PBMCs, taken after 24 months of ibrutinib treatment. Receptor source: a human donor with chronic lymphocytic leukemia.

This chain links TRBV6-5 with TRBJ1-4, with 9 bases identical to TRBD1. Germline trimming cut 4 bases from V and 7 bases from J; bases unmatched to any gene: 7. Germline V lookup: CDR1 MNHEY, CDR2 SVGAGI. CDR3 length: 15 residues. This CDR3 reads CASSSYRGRGEKLFF. CDR3 coding DNA: TGTGCCAGCAGTTCCTACAGGGGGCGCGGTGAAAAACTGTTTTTT.

The chain is built from TRBV27 and TRBJ1-1, with 10 bases aligning to TRBD1. Germline V gives CDR1 MNHEY, CDR2 SMNVEV (reference sequence). Trimming removed 3 bases from V and 3 bases from J; junction bases left unmatched: 7. CDR3 length: 16 amino acids. This chain's CDR3 is CASSFDRGLFDTEAFF. DNA for the CDR3: TGTGCCAGCAGTTTTGACAGGGGGCTGTTCGACACTGAAGCTTTCTTT.

This clone was detected only a few times. V is TRBV2 and J is TRBJ1-6; D uncertain. The CDR3 totals 14 residues. The germline V gene encodes CDR1 SNHLY and CDR2 FYNNEI. Deletions cut 6 bases from V and 5 bases from J, with 11 bases between. CDR3 DNA sequence: TGTGCCAGCAGATGGTCCTCGGATAATTCACCCCTCCACTTT. This codes for CASRWSSDNSPLHF. The complete variable domain, with remaining parts taken from reference TRBV2 and TRBJ1-6, reads EPEVTQTPSHQVTQMGQEVILRCVPISNHLYFYWYRQILGQKVEFLVSFYNNEISEKSEIFDDQFSVERPDGSNFTLKIRSTKLEDSAMYFCASRWSSDNSPLHFGNGTRLTVT.

Worth noting for this clone: One end of the junction is discordant with germline, which a read error may explain. The chain combines TRBV19 with TRBJ2-7, with D possibly matching TRBD1 (5 bases). Germline loops: CDR1 LNHDA, CDR2 SQIVND (reference sequence). This CDR3 is 14 amino acids long. This chain's CDR3 is CASSFQGSSDEQYF. CDR3 nucleotide sequence: TGTGCCAGTAGTTTCCAGGGTAGCTCCGACGAGCAGTACTTC.

The CDR3 region has the DNA TGTGCCAGCAGCTTAGTCGGAGGGGCGGCTACTCCGATCACAGATACGCAGTATTTT. As protein: CASSLVGGAATPITDTQYF. The chain combines TRBV7-9 with TRBJ2-3; possible D gene TRBD2, 6 bases. CDR1 and CDR2 (germline): SEHNR, FQNEAQ (reference sequence). The V and J ends lost 1 base and 2 bases respectively, with 22 bases between them. This CDR3 comprises 19 residues. Supplemented by reference TRBV7-9 and TRBJ2-3, the full variable domain reads DTGVSQNPRHKITKRGQNVTFRCDPISEHNRLYWYRQTLGQGPEFLTYFQNEAQLEKSRLLSDRFSAERPKGSFSTLEIQRTEQGDSAMYLCASSLVGGAATPITDTQYFGPGTRLTVL.

The CDR3 DNA follows: TGTGCCAGCAGCCCACTAATTTTCTCTGGGGCCAACGTCCTGACTTTC. Amino acids: CASSPLIFSGANVLTF. V is TRBV5-6 and J is TRBJ2-6; D remains ambiguous. Germline V gene sequence: CDR1 SGHDT, CDR2 YYEEEE. The CDR3 sequence is 16 residues long. V shed 4 bases and J shed 0 bases, with 11 bases lying between them.

This clone was counted once. The chain couples TRBV18 to TRBJ2-3, with 14 positions matching TRBD2. Germline trimming cut 3 bases from V and 4 bases from J; bases unmatched to any gene: 3. This CDR3 comprises 16 residues. Germline V gene data show CDR1 as KGHSH and CDR2 as LQKENI. Here the CDR3 reads CASSPLTSGGADTQYF. The CDR3 DNA reads as TGTGCCAGCTCACCCCTGACTAGCGGGGGGGCAGATACGCAGTATTTT.

The rearrangement uses TRBV5-1 and TRBJ2-3, with 12 bases matching TRBD2. The junction had 4 bases not matched to a gene; V was cut back by 5 bases and J by 3 bases. Germline V gene sequence: CDR1 SGHRS, CDR2 YFSETQ. The CDR3 covers 15 residues. This chain's CDR3 is CASRRLAGETDTQYF. CDR3 DNA: TGCGCCAGCAGGAGACTAGCGGGGGAGACAGATACGCAGTATTTT.

CDR3 DNA sequence: TGCGCCAGCAGCCAAGAAATTCCTTTTGAACCCCGAGCCTACGAGCAGTACTTC. This encodes CASSQEIPFEPRAYEQYF. The chain is built from TRBV4-3 and TRBJ2-7; D gene ambiguous. The CDR3 spans 18 residues. CDR1 is LGHNA, CDR2 YSLEER, per germline. V lost 0 bases to trimming and J lost 2 bases, with 20 bases between them.

The V and J genes are TRBV13 and TRBJ1-1; 8 nucleotides match TRBD1. In germline, CDR1 is PRHDT, CDR2 FYEKMQ (reference sequence). The trim removed 8 bases at V and 0 bases at J, leaving 11 bases unmatched. The CDR3 spans 16 residues. CDR3 DNA sequence: TGTGCCAGCGTGGTTAGAGACAGGGGATTGAACACTGAAGCTTTCTTT. Its translation is CASVVRDRGLNTEAFF.

The J gene is TRBJ2-7, the V gene TRBV18; a possible D gene is TRBD1 (5 bases). Trimming cost V 3 bases and J 7 bases, with 22 bases left between them. This CDR3 has 16 residues. From germline, CDR1 is KGHSH and CDR2 LQKENI. The CDR3 DNA reads TGTGCCAGCTCACCGGAGAAACAGGTTACCTTGGTGGAGCAGTACTTC. Residues: CASSPEKQVTLVEQYF.

Only a few counts were recorded for this clone. V and J are TRBV7-9 and TRBJ1-4; no clear D gene. CDR1 and CDR2 from the germline V gene are SEHNR and FQNEAQ (reference sequence). Trimming cost V 1 base and J 7 bases, with 13 bases left between them. The CDR3 is 15 amino acids. The CDR3 DNA follows: TGTGCCAGCAGCTTAGGACGGACCCTGGGTGAAAAACTGTTTTTT. Its translation: CASSLGRTLGEKLFF.

V and J are TRBV21-1 and TRBJ2-7; no check of the table's D call, TRBD1, against the DNA was made. TRBV21-1 is an annotated pseudogene. The CDR3 spans 17 residues. The CDR3 is CASSKAPTGPPSYEQYF. CDR3 coding DNA: TGTGCCAGCAGCAAAGCGCCTACAGGGCCTCCCTCCTACGAGCAGTACTTC.

The CDR3, as DNA: TGTGCCAGCAGTCCCGGGACAGGGGTGACTGAAGCTTTCTTT. It codes for CASSPGTGVTEAFF. V usage is TRBV6-6 and J usage is TRBJ1-1, with 10 positions matching TRBD1. After removal of 5 bases from V and 5 bases from J, the junction contained 5 bases not matched to a gene. Germline V gene data show CDR1 as MNHNY and CDR2 as SVGAGI (reference sequence). CDR3 length: 14 amino acids.

The chain is built from TRBV28 and TRBJ1-2; no clear D gene. Germline V gene sequence: CDR1 MDHEN, CDR2 SYDVKM. The CDR3 length is 14 residues. Trimming removed 6 bases at V and 3 bases at J, with 14 bases between. CDR3 region: CASRPDTRDYGYTF. DNA for the CDR3: TGTGCCAGCAGACCCGACACTCGGGACTATGGCTACACCTTC.

This clone was seen just once. J is TRBJ2-7 and V is TRBV12-1. TRBV12-1 represents a pseudogene. CDR3 length equals 13 residues. CDR3 protein: CASEGRTHYEQYF. The CDR3 nucleotides are TGTGCCAGCGAGGGACGGACTCACTACGAGCAGTACTTC.

The chain has TRBV18 and TRBJ1-1, with TRBD1 as a possible D gene (6 bases). Trimming stripped 4 bases from V and 7 bases from J, with 22 bases between. The CDR3 totals 16 residues. The germline gives CDR1 KGHSH, CDR2 LQKENI. The CDR3 DNA is TGTGCCAGCTCACTTAACCCAGGGGCACTTTGGGGTGAAGCTTTCTTT. Translating gives CASSLNPGALWGEAFF.

This chain links TRBV7-2 with TRBJ2-2, with TRBD2 matching over 11 bases. V trimming: 6 bases; J trimming: 4 bases; junction bases outside the gene matches: 10. This CDR3 is 17 amino acids long. Germline V gene data show CDR1 as SGHTA and CDR2 as FQGNSA. CDR3 loop: CASRKLAGERGTGELFF. The CDR3 nucleotides read TGTGCCAGCAGGAAACTAGCGGGAGAAAGGGGCACCGGGGAGCTGTTTTTT.

V gene TRBV9 combines with J gene TRBJ2-7; D is unresolved. Germline V gene sequence: CDR1 SGDLS, CDR2 YYNGEE. This CDR3 has 13 residues. V was pared by 0 bases and J by 0 bases, with 4 bases between. CDR3 nucleotide sequence: TGTGCCAGCAGCGTAGGGGGCTCCTACGAGCAGTACTTC. Its protein is CASSVGGSYEQYF. The variable domain in full, with the rest retrieved from reference TRBV9 and TRBJ2-7, is DSGVTQTPKHLITATGQRVTLRCSPRSGDLSVYWYQQSLDQGLQFLIQYYNGEERAKGNILERFSAQQFPDLHSELNLSSLELGDSALYFCASSVGGSYEQYFGPGTRLTVT.

The rearrangement links TRBV5-8 to TRBJ1-1; D gene uncertain. V was shortened by 6 bases and J by 1 base, with 10 bases between the two germline ends. The CDR3 consists of 13 residues. Germline CDR1 is SGHTS and CDR2 is YDEGEE. Written as DNA, the CDR3 is TGTGCCAGCAAACTGCGGGGGAACACTGAAGCTTTCTTT. It translates to CASKLRGNTEAFF. The full variable domain, its missing parts supplied by reference TRBV5-8 and TRBJ1-1, is EAGVTQSPTHLIKTRGQQATLRCSPISGHTSVYWYQQALGLGLQFLLWYDEGEERNRGNFPPRFSGRQFPNYSSELNVNALELEDSALYLCASKLRGNTEAFFGQGTRLTVV.

J is TRBJ2-5 and V is TRBV14; D gene uncertain. The CDR3 is 15 residues long. Trimming pared 2 bases from V and 1 base from J, leaving 11 bases between. Germline CDR1 SGHDN, CDR2 FVKESK. CDR3: CASSQFRWSQETQYF. CDR3 sequence (DNA): TGTGCCAGCAGCCAATTTAGGTGGTCCCAAGAGACCCAGTACTTC.

This sequence joins TRBV5-6 and TRBJ1-3, with a tentative D call TRBD1 (5 bases). Trimming pared 2 bases from V and 1 base from J, leaving 16 bases between. The CDR3 is 17 amino acids. Per the germline V gene, CDR1 is SGHDT and CDR2 is YYEEEE. The CDR3 DNA follows: TGTGCCAGCAGCTTTTTTGGGGCTGTTGGGTCTGGAAACACCATATATTTT. Translating it yields CASSFFGAVGSGNTIYF.